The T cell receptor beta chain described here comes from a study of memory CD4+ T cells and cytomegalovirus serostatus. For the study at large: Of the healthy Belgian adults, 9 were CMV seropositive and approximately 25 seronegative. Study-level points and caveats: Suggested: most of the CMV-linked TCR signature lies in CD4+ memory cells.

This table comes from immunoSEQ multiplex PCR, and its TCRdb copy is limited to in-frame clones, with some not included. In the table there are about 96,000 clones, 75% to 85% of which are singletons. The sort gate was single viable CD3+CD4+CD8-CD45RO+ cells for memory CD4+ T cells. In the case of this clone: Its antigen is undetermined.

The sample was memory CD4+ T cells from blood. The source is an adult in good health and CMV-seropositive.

The chain's CDR3 is CASSQDPSGGSYEQYF. CDR3 in DNA: TGCGCCAGCAGCCAAGATCCTAGCGGGGGCTCCTACGAGCAGTACTTC. The rearrangement uses TRBV4-1 and TRBJ2-7; TRBD2 agrees at 10 bases. The CDR3 has 16 amino acids. CDR1 is MGHRA, CDR2 YSYEKL, per germline. The V gene end was trimmed by 0 bases and the J gene end by 0 bases; junction bases not matched to a gene: 2.